This is a list of T cell receptor beta chains from one sample in a study of cytomegalovirus exposure and HLA in healthy donors. The method was immunoSEQ multiplex PCR; TCRdb's version includes in-frame clones alone and lacks a portion of them. This sample yields 100,000 to 120,000 clones, of which over 60% are seen a single time; around 3% belongs to the top ten. Sequencing used PBMCs. These receptors were collected from a woman aged 60-75 years in good health and CMV-seropositive. CDR3s include the opening cysteine and the closing phenylalanine or tryptophan. The D gene is left open where the match is weak. Clone sizes are given selectively: once, few, many, or a class where the clone is expanded.

clone size: .; V gene: TRBV14; J gene: TRBJ2-7; D gene: TRBD2; CDR3 DNA: TGTGCCAGCAAGCGGGATGTCTTCGACGAGCAGTACTTC; CDR3 protein: CASKRDVFDEQYF
clone size: .; V gene: TRBV29-1; J gene: TRBJ1-5; D gene: TRBD1; CDR3 DNA: TGCAGCGCTAAGGGGACAGGGGGCAATCAGCCCCAGCATTTT; CDR3 protein: CSAKGTGGNQPQHF
clone size: .; V gene: TRBV6-1; J gene: TRBJ1-2; D gene: .; CDR3 DNA: TGTGCCAGCAGTGAGCTTGGGAGGAACTATGGCTACACCTTC; CDR3 protein: CASSELGRNYGYTF
clone size: .; V gene: TRBV19; J gene: TRBJ1-1; D gene: .; CDR3 DNA: TGTGCCAGTAGCGGACAGCGGGGTACTGAAGCTTTCTTT; CDR3 protein: CASSGQRGTEAFF
clone size: .; V gene: TRBV9; J gene: TRBJ1-3; D gene: .; CDR3 DNA: TGTGCCAGCAGCTCCATCACACGCACCTCTGGAAACACCATATATTTT; CDR3 protein: CASSSITRTSGNTIYF
clone size: .; V gene: TRBV2; J gene: TRBJ2-1; D gene: TRBD1; CDR3 DNA: TGTGCCAGTCTGACAGGGGGCAATGAGCAGTTCTTC; CDR3 protein: CASLTGGNEQFF
clone size: .; V gene: TRBV29-1; J gene: TRBJ2-3; D gene: TRBD2; CDR3 DNA: TGCAGCGTCGCTCACTCTAGCGGAAGCACAGATACGCAGTATTTT; CDR3 protein: CSVAHSSGSTDTQYF
clone size: few; V gene: TRBV10-2; J gene: TRBJ2-7; D gene: TRBD1; CDR3 DNA: TGCGCCAGCAGTGATACCGGGACAGGGGGTTCCTACGAGCAGTACTTC; CDR3 protein: CASSDTGTGGSYEQYF
clone size: .; V gene: TRBV7-2; J gene: TRBJ1-3; D gene: .; CDR3 DNA: TGTGCCAGCAACCCAACGGGGTCTGGAAACACCATATATTTT; CDR3 protein: CASNPTGSGNTIYF
clone size: .; V gene: TRBV15; J gene: TRBJ1-5; D gene: TRBD1; CDR3 DNA: TGTGCCACCAGCAGAGAGCAAGGGGGCCGGAATCAGCCCCAGCATTTT; CDR3 protein: CATSREQGGRNQPQHF
clone size: .; V gene: TRBV6-5; J gene: TRBJ1-2; D gene: TRBD1; CDR3 DNA: TGTGCCAGCAGTTATACCCCGGGACAGGGATTCGGTGGCTACACCTTC; CDR3 protein: CASSYTPGQGFGGYTF
clone size: .; V gene: TRBV10-3; J gene: TRBJ2-7; D gene: TRBD1; CDR3 DNA: TGTGCCATCAGTGACCTAGGGGGACAGATTTACGAGCAGTACTTC; CDR3 protein: CAISDLGGQIYEQYF
clone size: .; V gene: TRBV27; J gene: TRBJ2-1; D gene: .; CDR3 DNA: TGTGCCAGCAGGATTGAGGCAGTGCTCTACAATGAGCAGTTCTTC; CDR3 protein: CASRIEAVLYNEQFF